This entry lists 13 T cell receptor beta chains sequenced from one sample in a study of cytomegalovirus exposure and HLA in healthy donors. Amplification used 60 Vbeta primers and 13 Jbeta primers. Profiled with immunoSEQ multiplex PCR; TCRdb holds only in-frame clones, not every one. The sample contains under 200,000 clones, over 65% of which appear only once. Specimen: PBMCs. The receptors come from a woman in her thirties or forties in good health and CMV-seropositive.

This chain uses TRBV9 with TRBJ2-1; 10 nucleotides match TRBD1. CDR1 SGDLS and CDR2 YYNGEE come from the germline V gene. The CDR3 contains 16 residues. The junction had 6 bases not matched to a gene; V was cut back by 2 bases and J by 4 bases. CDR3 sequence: CASSVAGTGVYNEQFF. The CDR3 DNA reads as TGTGCCAGCAGCGTCGCCGGGACAGGGGTTTACAATGAGCAGTTCTTC.

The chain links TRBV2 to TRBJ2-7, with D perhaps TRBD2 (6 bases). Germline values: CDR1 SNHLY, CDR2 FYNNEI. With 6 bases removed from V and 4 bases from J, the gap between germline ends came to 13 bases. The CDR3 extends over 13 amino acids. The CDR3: CASSRDFQYEQYF. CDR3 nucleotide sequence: TGTGCCAGCAGCCGGGACTTTCAATACGAGCAGTACTTC.

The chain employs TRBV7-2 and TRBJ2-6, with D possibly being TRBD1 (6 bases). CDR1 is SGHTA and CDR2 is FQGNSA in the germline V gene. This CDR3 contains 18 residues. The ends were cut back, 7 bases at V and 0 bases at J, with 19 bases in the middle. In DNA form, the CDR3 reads TGTGCCAGCACCCCCACAGGGCAGCTTAGCTCTGGGGCCAACGTCCTGACTTTC. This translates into CASTPTGQLSSGANVLTF.

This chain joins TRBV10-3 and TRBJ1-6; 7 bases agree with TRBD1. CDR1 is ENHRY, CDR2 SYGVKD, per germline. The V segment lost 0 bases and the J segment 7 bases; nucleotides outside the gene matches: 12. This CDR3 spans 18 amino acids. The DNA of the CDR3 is TGTGCCATCAGTGAGTCGCGGGGATACAGGGGAAAAAATTCACCCCTCCACTTT. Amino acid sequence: CAISESRGYRGKNSPLHF.

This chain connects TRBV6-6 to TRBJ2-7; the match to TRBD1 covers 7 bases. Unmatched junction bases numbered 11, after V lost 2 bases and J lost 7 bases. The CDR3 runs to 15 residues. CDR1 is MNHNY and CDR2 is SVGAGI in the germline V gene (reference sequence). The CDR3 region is CASSYLGQALGEQYF. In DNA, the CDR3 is TGTGCCAGCAGTTACCTAGGACAGGCGCTAGGGGAGCAGTACTTC.

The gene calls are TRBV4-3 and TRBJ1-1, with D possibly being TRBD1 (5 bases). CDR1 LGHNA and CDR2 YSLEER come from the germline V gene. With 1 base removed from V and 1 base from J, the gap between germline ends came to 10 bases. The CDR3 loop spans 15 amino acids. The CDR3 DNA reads TGCGCCAGCAGCCAAGCGGACACTCCGAACACTGAAGCTTTCTTT. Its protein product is CASSQADTPNTEAFF.

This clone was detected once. For the CDR3, the DNA is TGTGCCAGCTGGGCGAGCTCCTACAATGAGCAGTTCTTC. Translating it yields CASWASSYNEQFF. The chain combines TRBV6-5 with TRBJ2-1; D uncertain. Germline V gene data show CDR1 as MNHEY and CDR2 as SVGAGI. The CDR3 covers 13 residues. Trimming cost V 8 bases and J 0 bases, with 8 bases left between them.

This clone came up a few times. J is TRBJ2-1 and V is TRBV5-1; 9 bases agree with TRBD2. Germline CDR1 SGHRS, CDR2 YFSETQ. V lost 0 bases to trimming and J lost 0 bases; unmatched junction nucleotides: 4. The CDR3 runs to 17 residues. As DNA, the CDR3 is TGCGCCAGCAGCTTGGGAAATAGCGGGGGCTCCTACAATGAGCAGTTCTTC. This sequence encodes CASSLGNSGGSYNEQFF.

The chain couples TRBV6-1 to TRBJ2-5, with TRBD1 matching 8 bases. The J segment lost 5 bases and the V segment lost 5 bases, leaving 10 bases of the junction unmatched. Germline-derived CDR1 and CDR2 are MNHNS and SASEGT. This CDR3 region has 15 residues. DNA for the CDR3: TGTGCCAGCAGTCTAGGACAGGGCTTTGGGGAGACCCAGTACTTC. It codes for CASSLGQGFGETQYF.

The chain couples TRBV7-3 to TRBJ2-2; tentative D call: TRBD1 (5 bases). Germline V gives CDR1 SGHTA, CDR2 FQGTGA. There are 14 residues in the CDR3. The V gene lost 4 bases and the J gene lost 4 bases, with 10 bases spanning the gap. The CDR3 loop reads CASSSEGATGELFF. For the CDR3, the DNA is TGTGCCAGCAGCTCAGAAGGGGCCACCGGGGAGCTGTTTTTT.

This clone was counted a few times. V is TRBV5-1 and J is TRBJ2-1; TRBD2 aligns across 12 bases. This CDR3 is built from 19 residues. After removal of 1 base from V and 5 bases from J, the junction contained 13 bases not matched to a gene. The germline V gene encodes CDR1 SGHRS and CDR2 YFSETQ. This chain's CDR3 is CASSLFRLGLAGGDNEQFF. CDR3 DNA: TGCGCCAGCAGCTTGTTCCGCTTGGGACTAGCGGGTGGAGACAATGAGCAGTTCTTC.

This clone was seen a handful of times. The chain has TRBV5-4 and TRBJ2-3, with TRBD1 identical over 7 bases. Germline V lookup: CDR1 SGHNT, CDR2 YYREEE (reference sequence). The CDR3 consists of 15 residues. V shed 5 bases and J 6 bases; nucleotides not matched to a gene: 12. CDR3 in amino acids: CASRRGGQGPDTQYF. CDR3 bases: TGTGCCAGCAGGCGAGGGGGCCAGGGACCTGATACGCAGTATTTT.

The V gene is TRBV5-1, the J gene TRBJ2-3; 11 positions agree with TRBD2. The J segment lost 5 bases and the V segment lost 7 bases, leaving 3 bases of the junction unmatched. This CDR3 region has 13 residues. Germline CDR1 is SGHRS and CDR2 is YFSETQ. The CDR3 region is CASLAGGGDTQYF. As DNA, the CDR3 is TGCGCCAGCCTAGCGGGGGGAGGAGATACGCAGTATTTT.